The 20 T cell receptor beta chains in this list originate from one sample, sequenced in a study of T cells in Graves' hyperthyroidism and ophthalmopathy. Using RNA transcripts as the source, TCR beta CDR3 regions were amplified. HTBI primers were the set used in a first-round RT-PCR of the TCR CDR3. TCRdb fed the multiplex PCR reads into MiXCR, producing one record per CDR3 protein. Of about 480,000 distinct CDR3 sequences listed, approximately 15% were seen once; the top ten hold around a sixth. The sequenced sample consisted of blood. The receptors were sampled from a woman younger than 30 with Graves' hyperthyroidism.

The table lists this clonotype with many counts. This chain joins TRBV27 and TRBJ1-5; TRBD1 aligns across 8 bases. Germline V lookup: CDR1 MNHEY, CDR2 SMNVEV (reference sequence). The J segment lost 7 bases and the V segment lost 3 bases, leaving 8 bases of the junction unmatched. This CDR3 has 15 amino acids. This chain's CDR3 is CASSFGQGAEQPQHF. CDR3 DNA: TGTGCCAGCAGTTTTGGCCAGGGGGCTGAACAGCCCCAGCATTTT.

In this sample, this clonotype turned up many times. V gene TRBV7-9 combines with J gene TRBJ2-1; D tentatively fits TRBD1 or TRBD2 (5 bases each). The germline V and J ends were trimmed by 7 bases and 9 bases, with 19 bases remaining between them. The CDR3 has 14 amino acids. From germline, CDR1 is SEHNR and CDR2 FQNEAQ (reference sequence). CDR3 sequence reads: CASTESMGVPEQFF. The CDR3 nucleotides read TGTGCCAGCACCGAAAGCATGGGGGTACCTGAGCAGTTCTTC.

This clonotype was seen more than once but under ten times. One base away lies a much larger clone, so this may be a sequencing read error. This chain uses TRBV11-2 with TRBJ2-1; 9 nucleotides align to TRBD2. With 2 bases clipped from V and 12 bases from J, the junction kept 20 bases outside the gene matches. Germline CDR1 reads SGHAT; CDR2 reads FQNNGV. CDR3 length equals 18 residues. The CDR3 DNA reads TGTGCCAGCAGCTTATTAGGACCGACGGGACCAGCGGGAGGAGGGCAGTTCTTC. Its translation: CASSLLGPTGPAGGGQFF.

In its sample, this clonotype was seen many times. CDR3 amino acids: CSATTGGRNEKLFF. CDR3 nucleotides: TGCAGTGCAACCACAGGGGGCCGAAATGAAAAACTGTTTTTT. The chain uses TRBV20-1 and TRBJ1-4, with TRBD1 identical over 9 bases. V was clipped by 6 bases and J by 5 bases; unmatched bases: 7. CDR1 is DFQATT, CDR2 SNEGSKA, per germline (reference sequence). The length of the CDR3 is 14 residues.

The chain employs TRBV7-9 and TRBJ2-3; D call uncertain. The ends were cut back, 5 bases at V and 0 bases at J, with 21 bases in the middle. The CDR3 is 18 residues long. Per the germline V gene, CDR1 is SEHNR and CDR2 is FQNEAQ (reference sequence). Here the CDR3 reads CASSMQLPTITSTDTQYF. Written as DNA, the CDR3 is TGTGCCAGCAGCATGCAGCTTCCGACGATTACTAGCACAGATACGCAGTATTTT. The full variable domain, in which reference TRBV7-9 and TRBJ2-3 provide the parts outside the CDR3, is DTGVSQNPRHKITKRGQNVTFRCDPISEHNRLYWYRQTLGQGPEFLTYFQNEAQLEKSRLLSDRFSAERPKGSFSTLEIQRTEQGDSAMYLCASSMQLPTITSTDTQYFGPGTRLTVL.

The CDR3 here is CASTLLGTGLNGYTF. The CDR3 bases are TGTGCCAGCACCCTTCTAGGGACAGGCCTTAATGGCTACACCTTC. The rearrangement uses TRBV2 and TRBJ1-2; 8 nucleotides match TRBD1. This CDR3 spans 15 amino acids. The V segment lost 7 bases and the J segment 6 bases; nucleotides outside the gene matches: 13. Looked up from germline, CDR1 is SNHLY and CDR2 is FYNNEI. Filled out from reference TRBV2 and TRBJ1-2, the complete variable domain reads EPEVTQTPSHQVTQMGQEVILRCVPISNHLYFYWYRQILGQKVEFLVSFYNNEISEKSEIFDDQFSVERPDGSNFTLKIRSTKLEDSAMYFCASTLLGTGLNGYTFGSGTRLTVV.

The chain combines TRBV5-1 with TRBJ2-7; 7 nucleotides agree with TRBD1. The CDR3 extends over 14 amino acids. Looked up from germline, CDR1 is SGHRS and CDR2 is YFSETQ. The trim removed 0 bases at V and 2 bases at J, leaving 2 bases unmatched. CDR3 sequence (DNA): TGCGCCAGCAGCTTGGACCAGGGGGCCTACGAGCAGTACTTC. Residues: CASSLDQGAYEQYF.

The table lists this clonotype with many counts. The chain links TRBV11-2 to TRBJ1-1, with D possibly matching TRBD1 (6 bases). The CDR3 is 15 residues long. From germline, CDR1 is SGHAT and CDR2 FQNNGV. Trimming cost V 0 bases and J 5 bases, with 13 bases left between them. The CDR3 DNA reads as TGTGCCAGCAGCTTAGATAGGGGGGATATAACTGAAGCTTTCTTT. Its translation: CASSLDRGDITEAFF. Full variable domain (rest looked up from reference TRBV11-2 and TRBJ1-1): EAGVAQSPRYKIIEKRQSVAFWCNPISGHATLYWYQQILGQGPKLLIQFQNNGVVDDSQLPKDRFSAERLKGVDSTLKIQPAKLEDSAVYLCASSLDRGDITEAFFGQGTRLTVV.

The chain is built from TRBV25-1 and TRBJ2-5, with D possibly matching TRBD2 (6 bases). Per the germline V gene, CDR1 is MGHDK and CDR2 is SYGVNS. Trimming left V 4 bases short and J 0 bases short, with 18 bases between. CDR3 length: 17 amino acids. The CDR3 loop reads CASSGGPREPHQETQYF. CDR3 coding DNA: TGTGCCAGCAGTGGGGGACCTCGGGAGCCCCACCAAGAGACCCAGTACTTC.

The rearrangement links TRBV7-3 to TRBJ1-5; TRBD1 is a possible D gene (5 bases). V gave up 5 bases and J gave up 4 bases, with 12 bases separating them. CDR1 is SGHTA and CDR2 is FQGTGA in the germline V gene. The CDR3 length is 14 residues. This CDR3 is CASSAGAFNQPQHF. CDR3 coding DNA: TGTGCCAGCAGCGCTGGGGCATTTAATCAGCCCCAGCATTTT. Combining the CDR3 with reference TRBV7-3 and TRBJ1-5 gives the whole variable domain GAGVSQTPSNKVTEKGKYVELRCDPISGHTALYWYRQSLGQGPEFLIYFQGTGAADDSGLPNDRFFAVRPEGSVSTLKIQRTERGDSAVYLCASSAGAFNQPQHFGDGTRLSIL.

This clonotype was counted at least ten times. V is TRBV6-5 and J is TRBJ2-1; D gene uncertain. V lost 2 bases to trimming and J lost 2 bases, with 10 bases between them. The CDR3 is made up of 15 amino acids. Germline V gene lookup returns CDR1 MNHEY and CDR2 SVGAGI. CDR3 bases: TGTGCCAGCAGTTACGATTCTAGAACCTACAATGAGCAGTTCTTC. This encodes CASSYDSRTYNEQFF.

This clonotype was counted at least ten times. The chain combines TRBV6-1 with TRBJ2-7, with D perhaps matching TRBD2 (6 bases). V dropped 8 bases and J dropped 3 bases, with 14 bases sitting between them. The CDR3 contains 13 residues. Per the germline V gene, CDR1 is MNHNS and CDR2 is SASEGT. CDR3 region: CASSEGGSYEQYF. The CDR3, as DNA: TGTGCCAGCTCTGAGGGAGGAAGCTACGAGCAGTACTTC.

This clonotype came up many times. The chain joins TRBV29-1 to TRBJ2-1, with 9 bases identical to TRBD1. Germline V CDR1 and CDR2: SQVTM, ANQGSEA. Germline trimming cut 3 bases from V and 5 bases from J; bases unmatched to any gene: 8. There are 15 residues in the CDR3. The CDR3 DNA sequence: TGCAGCGTTGATGTGGTCGGGACAGGGAACAATGAGCAGTTCTTC. It translates to CSVDVVGTGNNEQFF.

The chain's CDR3 is CASNGFGGGELFF. The CDR3 DNA reads TGTGCCAGTAACGGTTTCGGGGGCGGGGAGCTGTTTTTT. V gene TRBV19 combines with J gene TRBJ2-2; perhaps TRBD2 as D (6 bases). Per germline, CDR1 LNHDA and CDR2 SQIVND (reference sequence). Trimming stripped 7 bases from V and 7 bases from J, with 13 bases between. This CDR3 contains 13 residues.

This clonotype was recorded many times. This chain joins TRBV14 and TRBJ1-1; 8 positions agree with TRBD1. This CDR3 has 15 residues. The V and J ends lost 3 bases and 6 bases, in that order; junction bases with no gene match: 9. The germline V gene has CDR1 SGHDN and CDR2 FVKESK. DNA of the CDR3: TGTGCCAGCAGCCACAGGACAGGGCTAGGCCCTGAAGCTTTCTTT. Amino acids: CASSHRTGLGPEAFF.

This chain links TRBV15 with TRBJ2-7, with 12 nucleotides matching TRBD1. Germline V gene data show CDR1 as LNHNV and CDR2 as YYDKDF (reference sequence). The CDR3 runs 17 residues. The ends lost 0 bases at V and 5 bases at J; junction bases unmatched: 8. CDR3 protein: CATSRELPGQGADEQYF. DNA of the CDR3: TGTGCCACCAGCAGAGAACTGCCGGGACAGGGGGCGGACGAGCAGTACTTC.

The rearrangement links TRBV18 to TRBJ2-3; 7 bases line up with TRBD1. There are 16 residues in the CDR3. Looked up from germline, CDR1 is KGHSH and CDR2 is LQKENI. Trimming took 2 bases from V and 2 from J; bases not matched to a gene: 7. The CDR3 here is CASSPGQGVLTDTQYF. DNA of the CDR3: TGTGCCAGCTCACCAGGGCAGGGGGTTCTCACAGATACGCAGTATTTT.

This clonotype was seen repeatedly, ten times or more. The gene calls are TRBV6-5 and TRBJ1-2, with D possibly TRBD1 on 6 matching bases. This CDR3 has 15 residues. Trimming cost V 0 bases and J 0 bases, with 8 bases left between them. Germline V gene sequence: CDR1 MNHEY, CDR2 SVGAGI. CDR3 amino acids: CASSYSDRANYGYTF. The CDR3 DNA sequence: TGTGCCAGCAGTTACTCGGACAGAGCTAACTATGGCTACACCTTC.

This clonotype has at least ten counts. The gene calls are TRBV6-1 and TRBJ2-7; unclear D gene. CDR1 and CDR2 (germline): MNHNS, SASEGT. V lost 2 bases and J lost 0, with 5 bases in between. The CDR3 sequence is 13 residues long. The CDR3 loop is CASSESDSYEQYV. The DNA for the CDR3 is TGTGCCAGCAGTGAAAGCGACTCCTACGAGCAGTACGTC.

J is TRBJ1-1 and V is TRBV4-1; TRBD1 agrees at 9 bases. The CDR3 runs 15 residues. Losses at the gene ends were 3 bases for V and 5 bases for J; bases not matched to a gene: 7. Germline V gene sequence: CDR1 MGHRA, CDR2 YSYEKL. The CDR3 spells CASSQPQGARTEAFF. The CDR3 nucleotides read TGCGCCAGCAGCCAGCCACAGGGGGCGCGTACTGAAGCTTTCTTT.